This T cell receptor (beta chain) was profiled in a study of human T cells and chemical hapten exposure. Whole-study context: Sensitization was performed using 2% DPC on an approximately 2 cm by approximately 2 cm upper inner arm skin site. There were per-sample TCR yield variations, arising mainly from small pooled library volume differences.

There are 15 residues in the CDR3. Deletions cut 3 bases from V and 5 bases from J, with 14 bases between. The V gene's germline CDR1 is SGHTA and CDR2 FQGNSA. TCRdb reprocessed the RACE reads with MiXCR, giving one entry per CDR3 protein. In the table there are some 89,000 distinct CDR3 sequences, roughly 10% of which are singletons. Described time point: patch test 2, 6 weeks after DPC sensitization. The treatment here: therapeutic diphenylcyclopropenone sensitization with weekly scalp DPC. The receptor comes from a woman aged 25 to 39 with alopecia areata. Some clones in this sample may be carry-over from other donors' samples. The rearrangement uses TRBV7-2 and TRBJ2-1; D call uncertain. The material was whole blood, obtained in connection with sensitization to the hapten diphenylcyclopropenone (DPC). The CDR3 here is CASSLGIQAHNEQFF. The DNA of the CDR3 is TGTGCCAGCAGCTTGGGTATCCAAGCCCACAATGAGCAGTTCTTC.